This is a list of T cell receptor beta chains from one sample in a study of blood T cell repertoires in COVID-19. TCRdb's copy holds only in-frame clones and misses some; the assay was immunoSEQ multiplex PCR. Of more than 85,000 clones listed, about 87% were seen once; the top ten hold about 6.6%. Input material: peripheral blood. The receptors originated from a woman in her fifties or sixties with acute or convalescent COVID-19. Both conserved end residues are part of each CDR3. The D gene is left open where the match is weak. Expanded clones get a size class; other rows say once, few or many, or leave the size out.

>TRBJ1-2|TRBV5-3|TRBD1|NA
TGTGCCAGAAGCGGACCGGGACAGGGGGACTATGGCTACACCTTC
CARSGPGQGDYGYTF
>TRBJ1-6|TRBV19|NA|NA
TGTGCCAGTACCTCACAAGACTCCTATAATTCACCCCTCCACTTT
CASTSQDSYNSPLHF
>TRBJ1-3|TRBV19|NA|NA
TGTGCCAGTAGTATAGATCGTGGCAACTCTGGAAACACCATATATTTT
CASSIDRGNSGNTIYF
>TRBJ1-1|TRBV3-1/TRBV3-2|NA|NA
TGTGCCAGCAGCCAGTTAAACACTGAAGCTTTCTTT
CASSQLNTEAFF
>TRBJ2-4|TRBV6-1|TRBD1|once
TGTGCCAGCAGTGAAGCGGAAGGGGGCAGAAACATTCAGTACTTC
CASSEAEGGRNIQYF
>TRBJ1-1|TRBV18|TRBD1|NA
TGTGCCAGCTCACCAGGGACAGCAAACACTGAAGCTTTCTTT
CASSPGTANTEAFF
>TRBJ1-2|TRBV6-5|NA|NA
TGTGCCAGCAGTTACTCAGGATCTGCGGGGGGCTACACCTTC
CASSYSGSAGGYTF
>TRBJ2-2|TRBV7-9|NA|NA
TGTGCCAGCAGCCTCGTGTTAACGAGTCTGGTCGGGGAGCTGTTTTTT
CASSLVLTSLVGELFF
>TRBJ2-1|TRBV5-1|NA|NA
TGCGCCAGCAGCTTGTCCACTACTTACAATGAGCAGTTCTTC
CASSLSTTYNEQFF
>TRBJ1-1|TRBV6-5|NA|NA
TGTGCCAGCAACCAGGGGTTGGGGTACACTGAAGCTTTCTTT
CASNQGLGYTEAFF
>TRBJ2-7|TRBV5-5|NA|NA
TGTGCCAGCAGCCCCGGACAGTCCTACGAGCAGTACTTC
CASSPGQSYEQYF
>TRBJ1-1|TRBV12-5|NA|NA
TGTGCTAGTGTCCTACTAAATGGGGGGGTGAACACTGAAGCTTTCTTT
CASVLLNGGVNTEAFF
>TRBJ1-3|TRBV5-1|NA|NA
TGCGCCAGCAGCTTGGCCGGGATCGGCTCTGGAAACACCATATATTTT
CASSLAGIGSGNTIYF
>TRBJ2-7|TRBV19|TRBD1|NA
TGTGCCAGTAGCACCAACAGGGGGACCTACGAGCAGTACTTC
CASSTNRGTYEQYF
>TRBJ1-2|TRBV6-1|TRBD1|NA
TGTGCCAGCAGTGGAGAAGGACAGGGTGCTAACTATGGCTACACCTTC
CASSGEGQGANYGYTF
>TRBJ1-1|TRBV7-3|NA|NA
TGTGCCAGCAGCTTACAGGGAAAGAACACTGAAGCTTTCTTT
CASSLQGKNTEAFF
>TRBJ1-1|TRBV2|NA|once
TGTGCCAGCAGTGGGAGGACCGTTGAAGCTTTCTTT
CASSGRTVEAFF